The source of this T cell receptor beta chain is a study of shared clonotypes between healthy human individuals. General study points: Donors were few, which limited the genetic and exposure-history diversity represented. Clonotype sharing across a handful of donors was observed for approximately 5% of naive CD4 clonotypes. Sequencing of the sorted subsets was shown by rarefaction to be incomplete despite large depth.

Deep-level assay runs were performed. Assay used: immunoSEQ multiplex PCR; TCRdb lists only in-frame clones, some missing. The sample has roughly 2 million clones, roughly 94% seen once. Naive CD8 isolation took CD45RO-negative cells positively selected for CCR7 and excluded terminally differentiated effector memory CD45RA+ cells. V lost 4 bases and J lost 2; bases outside the gene matches: 7. Germline values: CDR1 SGHTS, CDR2 YDEGEE. This CDR3 spans 15 amino acids. This clone was counted a single time. Its antigen remains unidentified. Material for sequencing was naive CD8+ T cells sorted from blood. This sequence joins TRBV5-8 and TRBJ2-7; 9 bases are a match to TRBD2. The clonotype was recovered from a man younger than 35 in good health. The CDR3 sequence: CASSPTAGGTYEQYF. Written as DNA, the CDR3 is TGTGCCAGCAGCCCCACGGCGGGGGGGACCTACGAGCAGTACTTC.